One sample yielded the 2 T cell receptor beta chains listed below, sequenced in a study of metastatic and nonmetastatic thyroid tumors. Thyroid surgery was performed in patients who had received no treatment beforehand. TCRdb reprocessed the PCR reads using MiXCR. The sample includes around 38,000 clones, 28% seen only once; the top ten take nearly 10%. Material for sequencing was blood. All receptors derive from a male donor with papillary thyroid cancer or a benign thyroid nodule (not recorded which). Some clones in this sample may be carry-over from other donors' samples.

This clone was detected only a few times. One end of the junction varies from germline; a read error may be responsible. J is TRBJ2-7 and V is TRBV28; no clear D gene. This CDR3 contains 12 residues. Germline-derived CDR1 and CDR2 are MDHEN and SYDVKM. The chain's CDR3 is CASSLTAYEQYF. The DNA for the CDR3 is TGCGCCAGCAGCCTTACAGCTTACGAGCAGTACTTC.

About this clone: Relative to the germline gene, one junction end is altered; a read error may explain this. The rearrangement links TRBV6-2 or TRBV6-3 to TRBJ1-5; perhaps TRBD1 as D (5 bases). Germline values: CDR1 MNHEY, CDR2 SVGEGT. This CDR3 has 13 amino acids. The chain's CDR3 is CARSFSGSHPQHF. CDR3 coding DNA: TGTGCCCGCAGTTTCTCAGGGTCTCACCCCCAGCATTTT.